This TCR beta chain was captured in a study of blood T cells in healthy people across ages. Study-wide results and caveats: Long-lived and aged donors differed, with more naive CD4+ cells and higher diversity in the long-lived. There was no known CMV status for donors, so expanded clonotype changes were possibly confounded.

The CDR3 extends over 17 amino acids. Looked up from germline, CDR1 is MNHEY and CDR2 is SVGAGI. J lost 4 bases, V lost 3 bases, and 11 bases had no gene match. A second about 7 to 12 cycle PCR used barcoded and J-beta primers. TCRdb fed the 5' RACE reads into MiXCR, producing one record per CDR3 protein. Of 1.2 million to 1.5 million distinct CDR3 sequences listed, roughly 40% are singletons. Turning to this clonotype: What it binds is unknown.

The chain carries TRBV6-5 and TRBJ2-5; 10 bases align to TRBD2. Sequencing was done on a sample of blood. This sequence originates from a young woman in good health. The CDR3 DNA reads TGTGCCAGCAGTTATCTTTCTTCGCTAGCGGGAGTAGAGACCCAGTACTTC. Its translation: CASSYLSSLAGVETQYF.